This TCR beta chain was identified during a study of blood T cell repertoires in COVID-19. Study-wide context: Whether acute or convalescent, the COVID-19 samples came from the United States, Italy and Spain. In each case, the material was cDNA or gDNA derived from T cells, B-cell-depleted T cells, or PBMCs.

Here immunoSEQ multiplex PCR was the method, and the copy in TCRdb shows in-frame clones only, minus some. Among about 130,000 clones listed, approximately 84% were seen once. The receptor's source is a human donor in a cohort sampled during active COVID-19. Sequenced: peripheral blood.

This CDR3 is CASSLNTVRYGYTF. The CDR3 DNA is TGTGCCAGCAGCTTGAATACCGTGCGGTATGGCTACACCTTC. The chain links TRBV5-6 to TRBJ1-2; D remains unclear. The CDR3 is made up of 14 amino acids. V lost 1 base and J 5 bases, leaving 12 bases between the germline ends. CDR1 and CDR2 from the germline V gene are SGHDT and YYEEEE. The whole variable domain, filled in from reference TRBV5-6 and TRBJ1-2, reads DAGVTQSPTHLIKTRGQQVTLRCSPKSGHDTVSWYQQALGQGPQFIFQYYEEEERQRGNFPDRFSGHQFPNYSSELNVNALLLGDSALYLCASSLNTVRYGYTFGSGTRLTVV.